The 25 T cell receptor beta chains below were found in one sample sequenced in a study of shared clonotypes between healthy human individuals. Clones were read by immunoSEQ multiplex PCR, and TCRdb kept only the in-frame ones, dropping some. The sample has around 1 million clones, approximately 80% seen once. The specimen sequenced was memory CD4+ T cells sorted from blood. Subset described: CD45RA-negative fraction. These receptors were taken from a man aged 18 to 35 in good health.

This chain uses TRBV27 with TRBJ2-5, with unresolved D. This CDR3 comprises 15 residues. Germline V gene data show CDR1 as MNHEY and CDR2 as SMNVEV (reference sequence). The V gene lost 1 base and the J gene lost 1 base, with 10 bases spanning the gap. Here the CDR3 reads CASSLFRASQETQYF. CDR3 coding DNA: TGTGCCAGCAGTTTATTCCGGGCTAGCCAAGAGACCCAGTACTTC.

This chain joins TRBV6-6 and TRBJ2-7, with 11 bases lining up with TRBD1. This CDR3 comprises 15 residues. The germline gives CDR1 MNHNY, CDR2 SVGAGI (reference sequence). V lost 2 bases to trimming and J lost 4 bases; unmatched junction nucleotides: 4. In DNA form, the CDR3 reads TGTGCCAGCAGTTACCGGGACAGGGGGGGATACGAGCAGTACTTC. Its protein is CASSYRDRGGYEQYF.

The chain recombines TRBV18 with TRBJ2-7, with TRBD1 identical over 7 bases. The CDR3 length is 15 residues. With V trimmed by 3 bases and J by 1 base, 6 bases remained unmatched. Germline V gene lookup returns CDR1 KGHSH and CDR2 LQKENI. The CDR3 loop reads CASSPLGTVSYEQYF. DNA for the CDR3: TGTGCCAGCTCACCCCTCGGGACAGTATCCTACGAGCAGTACTTC.

The chain is built from TRBV5-1 and TRBJ2-5; 7 bases fit TRBD1. CDR1 and CDR2 (germline): SGHRS, YFSETQ. This CDR3 comprises 13 residues. J lost 5 bases, V lost 3 bases, and 4 bases had no gene match. DNA for the CDR3: TGCGCCAGCAGCTCACAGGGGTATGAGACCCAGTACTTC. Translation: CASSSQGYETQYF. Based on the CDR3 plus reference TRBV5-1 and TRBJ2-5, the full variable domain is KAGVTQTPRYLIKTRGQQVTLSCSPISGHRSVSWYQQTPGQGLQFLFEYFSETQRNKGNFPGRFSGRQFSNSRSEMNVSTLELGDSALYLCASSSQGYETQYFGPGTRLLVL.

The rearrangement uses TRBV28 and TRBJ1-3; TRBD1 is a possible D gene (6 bases). Germline assignment: CDR1 MDHEN and CDR2 SYDVKM. This CDR3 comprises 11 residues. The V end lost 5 bases, the J end lost 15 bases, and 14 bases lay between the germline ends. CDR3 nucleotide sequence: TGTGCCAGCAGTGGGGGCGGTGTAGGATATTTT. Translated, it gives CASSGGGVGYF.

The chain carries TRBV28 and TRBJ2-5; the match to TRBD2 covers 8 bases. V trimming: 8 bases; J trimming: 3 bases; junction bases outside the gene matches: 8. Germline-derived CDR1 and CDR2 are MDHEN and SYDVKM. The CDR3 has 14 amino acids. CDR3 nucleotides: TGTGCCAGCGCTCGGGGGGGGCGAGAAGAGACCCAGTACTTC. The encoded protein is CASARGGREETQYF. The entire variable domain, with the rest obtained from reference TRBV28 and TRBJ2-5, is as follows: DVKVTQSSRYLVKRTGEKVFLECVQDMDHENMFWYRQDPGLGLRLIYFSYDVKMKEKGDIPEGYSVSREKKERFSLILESASTNQTSMYLCASARGGREETQYFGPGTRLLVL.

This clone occurred once. The chain couples TRBV6-1 to TRBJ2-3; possibly TRBD2 for D (5 bases). The CDR3 is 14 amino acids. Trimming removed 4 bases from V and 4 bases from J, with 12 bases in between. Germline lookup yields CDR1 MNHNS and CDR2 SASEGT. CDR3 loop: CASSATRRSDTQYF. CDR3 nucleotide sequence: TGTGCCAGCAGTGCAACAAGGAGGTCAGATACGCAGTATTTT.

The chain links TRBV27 to TRBJ2-3; D is unresolved. This CDR3 is 12 amino acids long. Between the trimmed V and J ends, which lost 6 bases and 5 bases, there was a span of 9 bases. CDR1 MNHEY and CDR2 SMNVEV come from the germline V gene (reference sequence). Here the CDR3 reads CASRARVDTQYF. The CDR3 nucleotides are TGTGCCAGCAGGGCTCGCGTAGATACGCAGTATTTT.

The V and J genes are TRBV9 and TRBJ2-2; D is perhaps TRBD1 or TRBD2 (5 bases each). This CDR3 is built from 16 residues. V lost 4 bases and J lost 4, with 17 bases in between. The germline gives CDR1 SGDLS, CDR2 YYNGEE. The CDR3 nucleotides read TGTGCCAGCAGCCGTAGCCCAGGGAGTGCCACCGGGGAGCTGTTTTTT. Amino acids: CASSRSPGSATGELFF.

This clone was recorded only once. This chain uses TRBV28 with TRBJ2-7; tentative D call: TRBD1 (5 bases). The ends were cut back, 4 bases at V and 4 bases at J, with 11 bases in the middle. The CDR3 loop spans 13 amino acids. Looked up from germline, CDR1 is MDHEN and CDR2 is SYDVKM. The CDR3: CASSWSGNYEQYF. The CDR3 nucleotides are TGTGCCAGCAGTTGGTCAGGGAATTACGAGCAGTACTTC.

This clone was observed a handful of times. The chain links TRBV27 to TRBJ2-7, with D perhaps matching TRBD1 or TRBD2 (6 bases each). The germline V and J ends were trimmed by 6 bases and 2 bases, with 11 bases remaining between them. Germline V lookup: CDR1 MNHEY, CDR2 SMNVEV (reference sequence). This CDR3 has 13 residues. CDR3 loop: CASRSGGPYEQYF. The CDR3 DNA follows: TGTGCCAGCAGGTCCGGGGGCCCCTACGAGCAGTACTTC.

This sequence joins TRBV29-1 and TRBJ2-3, with D perhaps TRBD2 (7 bases). The CDR3 has 17 residues. The V end lost 8 bases, the J end lost 6 bases, and 30 bases lay between the germline ends. CDR1 and CDR2 (germline): SQVTM, ANQGSEA. CDR3: CSLTGGPGGGQRDTQYF. The CDR3, as DNA: TGCAGCCTGACCGGAGGCCCTGGGGGGGGGCAACGGGATACGCAGTATTTT.

This clone was recorded many times. Distinct nucleotide sequences in the sample also encode this CDR3. CDR3 sequence reads: CASSSGISSGANVLTF. CDR3 nucleotide sequence: TGCGCCAGCTCTTCAGGGATAAGCTCTGGGGCCAACGTCCTGACTTTC. The J gene is TRBJ2-6, the V gene TRBV5-1; D perhaps matches TRBD1 (5 bases). CDR3 length equals 16 residues. Trimming shortened V by 7 bases and J by 0 bases, and 14 bases separated the two germline ends. CDR1 is SGHRS, CDR2 YFSETQ, per germline.

V and J are TRBV5-4 and TRBJ2-5; 7 bases are a match to TRBD1. The CDR3 runs 14 residues. CDR1 and CDR2 from the germline V gene are SGHNT and YYREEE (reference sequence). Germline trimming cut 1 base from V and 5 bases from J; bases unmatched to any gene: 5. This chain's CDR3 is CASSLRGGRETQYF. As DNA, the CDR3 is TGTGCCAGCAGCTTGCGAGGGGGCCGGGAGACCCAGTACTTC.

The rearrangement joins TRBV19 to TRBJ1-2; TRBD1 agrees at 7 bases. From germline, CDR1 is LNHDA and CDR2 SQIVND (reference sequence). The CDR3 totals 16 residues. V lost 3 bases, J lost 0 bases, and 7 bases stayed unmatched. Here the CDR3 reads CASSILGDRANYGYTF. CDR3 nucleotides: TGTGCCAGTAGTATTTTAGGCGACAGGGCTAACTATGGCTACACCTTC.

The gene calls are TRBV2 and TRBJ2-7, with TRBD2 matching over 7 bases. Trimming took 0 bases from V and 1 from J; bases not matched to a gene: 3. The CDR3 consists of 15 residues. The germline CDR1 and CDR2 sequences are SNHLY and FYNNEI. In DNA, the CDR3 is TGTGCCAGCAGTGAAGCGCGGGAGCAGTCCTACGAGCAGTACTTC. Protein: CASSEAREQSYEQYF.

V is TRBV5-6 and J is TRBJ2-3; D is uncertain. The length of the CDR3 is 15 residues. V was pared by 0 bases and J by 4 bases, with 12 bases between. Germline-derived CDR1 and CDR2 are SGHDT and YYEEEE. The CDR3 DNA sequence: TGTGCCAGCAGCTTGGGTTCGCTGGGGTCAGATACGCAGTATTTT. It encodes CASSLGSLGSDTQYF.

The chain joins TRBV14 to TRBJ1-6; 9 bases match TRBD1. Unmatched junction bases numbered 16, after V lost 3 bases and J lost 10 bases. The CDR3 runs to 18 residues. Germline values: CDR1 SGHDN, CDR2 FVKESK. The CDR3 loop is CASSHMPGQGGPVSPLHF. CDR3 in DNA: TGTGCCAGCAGCCATATGCCGGGACAGGGTGGTCCTGTATCACCCCTCCACTTT.

With respect to this clone: In the same sample, other DNA sequences code for this CDR3. The rearrangement links TRBV5-1 to TRBJ2-7, with D hard to call. Trimming pared 1 base from V and 1 base from J, leaving 9 bases between. The CDR3 sequence is 14 residues long. Germline V gene data show CDR1 as SGHRS and CDR2 as YFSETQ. CDR3 loop: CASSLTESSYEQYF. The CDR3 nucleotides read TGCGCCAGCAGCTTGACAGAGTCTTCCTACGAGCAGTACTTC.

As regards this clone: In the same sample, other DNA sequences code for this CDR3. This sequence joins TRBV5-4 and TRBJ2-1; no reliable D call. V dropped 5 bases and J dropped 4 bases, with 16 bases sitting between them. The CDR3 has 15 residues. Per the germline V gene, CDR1 is SGHNT and CDR2 is YYREEE (reference sequence). The DNA for the CDR3 is TGTGCCAGCAGTCCTAGGCAGGCTCGATACAATGAGCAGTTCTTC. Residues: CASSPRQARYNEQFF.

The gene calls are TRBV11-3 and TRBJ2-7, with D hard to call. The germline gives CDR1 SGHNT, CDR2 YENEEA. The CDR3 runs to 13 residues. V gave up 1 base and J gave up 4 bases, with 8 bases separating them. CDR3 sequence: CASSLGVGYEQYF. The CDR3 region has the DNA TGTGCCAGCAGCTTAGGGGTTGGTTACGAGCAGTACTTC.

V usage is TRBV6-1 and J usage is TRBJ2-1, with D hard to call. The CDR3 spans 13 residues. The ends were cut back, 8 bases at V and 10 bases at J, with 18 bases in the middle. Per germline, CDR1 MNHNS and CDR2 SASEGT. CDR3 sequence: CASPPTAGLEQFF. CDR3 DNA sequence: TGTGCCAGCCCCCCTACAGCAGGATTGGAGCAGTTCTTC.

V gene TRBV7-6 combines with J gene TRBJ1-5; the D is unclear. Trimming removed 4 bases from V and 4 bases from J, with 8 bases in between. CDR3 length: 13 residues. CDR1 is SGHVS and CDR2 is FNYEAQ in the germline V gene. The CDR3 loop reads CASSSGGNQPQHF. CDR3 DNA: TGTGCCAGCAGCTCCGGTGGAAATCAGCCCCAGCATTTT.

The chain combines TRBV4-3 with TRBJ2-7; 7 bases agree with TRBD1. CDR3 length equals 15 residues. The V segment lost 1 base and the J segment 8 bases; nucleotides outside the gene matches: 11. Looked up from germline, CDR1 is LGHNA and CDR2 is YSLEER. As DNA, the CDR3 is TGCGCCAGCAGCCAAGGCCGACAGGGTGGTATGCAGCAGTACTTC. This gives the protein CASSQGRQGGMQQYF.

V and J are TRBV10-3 and TRBJ2-7; either TRBD1 or TRBD2 may supply D (5 bases each). V lost 6 bases, J lost 3 bases, and 12 bases lay in between. Germline-derived CDR1 and CDR2 are ENHRY and SYGVKD. The CDR3 spans 13 residues. The CDR3 sequence is CAIRSGPNYEQYF. The CDR3 DNA follows: TGTGCCATCAGATCGGGGCCCAACTACGAGCAGTACTTC.